Listed here are 8 T cell receptor beta chains from one sample, sequenced in a study of T cell responses to AZD1222 COVID-19 vaccine. The protocol was immunoSEQ multiplex PCR, while the TCRdb copy is restricted to in-frame clones and leaves out a portion. The table has approximately 72,000 clones, 80% to 90% seen once; the top ten hold about 28%. Sequenced material: peripheral blood, taken 28 days after the second AZD1222 dose. These receptor sequences come from an adult who received the AZD1222 COVID-19 vaccine.

This clone was counted a single time. The CDR3: CASRETVNNSPLHF. The CDR3 DNA reads TGTGCCAGCAGAGAAACAGTCAATAATTCACCCCTCCACTTT. The V and J genes are TRBV2 and TRBJ1-6; D is ambiguous. Germline lookup yields CDR1 SNHLY and CDR2 FYNNEI. V lost 6 bases to trimming and J lost 5 bases, with 11 bases between them. This CDR3 region has 14 residues.

The J gene is TRBJ2-5, the V gene TRBV6-2 or TRBV6-3; TRBD2 matches at 10 bases. CDR1 and CDR2 (germline): MNHEY, SVGEGT. Trimming at V came to 6 bases and at J to 3 bases, leaving 7 bases not matched to a gene. The CDR3 is 15 residues long. CDR3 DNA sequence: TGTGCCAGCAGCGCACCTACTAGCGGGAAAGAGACCCAGTACTTC. This encodes CASSAPTSGKETQYF.

This chain connects TRBV7-3 to TRBJ2-5; D possibly corresponds to TRBD1 (6 bases). Trimming took off 4 bases at V and 5 bases at J, with 8 bases between the two ends. The germline V gene has CDR1 SGHTA and CDR2 FQGTGA. The CDR3 runs 12 residues. CDR3 amino acids: CASSSGDETQYF. The CDR3, as DNA: TGTGCCAGCAGCTCAGGGGATGAGACCCAGTACTTC.

This clone was seen a handful of times. The chain carries TRBV2 and TRBJ1-5; D ambiguous. The CDR3 loop spans 14 amino acids. Germline V CDR1 and CDR2: SNHLY, FYNNEI. Trimming stripped 3 bases from V and 4 bases from J, with 10 bases between. The CDR3 protein is CASSDRAANQPQHF. CDR3 nucleotide sequence: TGTGCCAGCAGTGATCGGGCAGCTAATCAGCCCCAGCATTTT.

J is TRBJ2-5 and V is TRBV6-5; D is possibly TRBD2 (7 bases). There are 14 residues in the CDR3. Germline CDR1 MNHEY, CDR2 SVGAGI. V lost 5 bases, J lost 4 bases, and 14 bases lay in between. In DNA, the CDR3 is TGTGCCAGCAGTCTGGGGGGGGGCAGAGAGACCCAGTACTTC. This sequence encodes CASSLGGGRETQYF.

The CDR3 region is CASSLMGYGYNEQFF. The CDR3 DNA reads TGTGCCAGCAGTTTAATGGGGTATGGGTACAATGAGCAGTTCTTC. The chain combines TRBV27 with TRBJ2-1; the D is unclear. Trimming left V 2 bases short and J 4 bases short, with 12 bases between. The CDR3 runs 15 residues. Germline V gives CDR1 MNHEY, CDR2 SMNVEV (reference sequence).

In nucleotides, the CDR3 is TGTGCCAGCAGCTTAGATCTGAAGGCTCAGCCCCAGCATTTT. Amino acids: CASSLDLKAQPQHF. The J gene is TRBJ1-5, the V gene TRBV11-2; D unresolved. The CDR3 extends over 14 amino acids. Germline values: CDR1 SGHAT, CDR2 FQNNGV. Trimming took 0 bases from V and 6 from J, leaving 9 bases between them. Full variable domain (missing parts from reference TRBV11-2 and TRBJ1-5): EAGVAQSPRYKIIEKRQSVAFWCNPISGHATLYWYQQILGQGPKLLIQFQNNGVVDDSQLPKDRFSAERLKGVDSTLKIQPAKLEDSAVYLCASSLDLKAQPQHFGDGTRLSIL.

V is TRBV30 and J is TRBJ1-4, with D unresolved. Trimming removed 4 bases at V and 8 bases at J, with 14 bases between. Per germline, CDR1 GTSNPN and CDR2 SVGIG (reference sequence). The CDR3 is made up of 13 amino acids. The CDR3 loop is CAWTPTGEEKLFF. Written as DNA, the CDR3 is TGTGCCTGGACTCCCACCGGGGAGGAAAAACTGTTTTTT. Combining the CDR3 with reference TRBV30 and TRBJ1-4 gives the whole variable domain SQTIHQWPATLVQPVGSPLSLECTVEGTSNPNLYWYRQAAGRGLQLLFYSVGIGQISSEVPQNLSASRPQDRQFILSSKKLLLSDSGFYLCAWTPTGEEKLFFGSGTQLSVL.